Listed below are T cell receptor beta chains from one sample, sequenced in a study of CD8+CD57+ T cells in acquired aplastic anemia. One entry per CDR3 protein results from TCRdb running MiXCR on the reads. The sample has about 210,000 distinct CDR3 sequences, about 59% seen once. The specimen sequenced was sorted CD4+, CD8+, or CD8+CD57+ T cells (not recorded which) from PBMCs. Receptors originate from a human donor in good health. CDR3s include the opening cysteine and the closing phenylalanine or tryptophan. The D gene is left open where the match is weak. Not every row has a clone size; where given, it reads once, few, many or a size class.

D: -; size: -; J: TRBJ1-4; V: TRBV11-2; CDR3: CASSPPRANEKLFF; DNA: TGTGCCAGCAGTCCCCCTCGGGCTAATGAAAAACTGTTTTTT
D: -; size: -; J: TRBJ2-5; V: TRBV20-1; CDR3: CSARNGTQYF; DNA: TGCAGTGCTAGAAACGGGACCCAGTACTTC
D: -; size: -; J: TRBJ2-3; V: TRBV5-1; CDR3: CASSLVGEDTQYF; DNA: TGCGCCAGCAGCTTGGTCGGGGAAGATACGCAGTATTTT
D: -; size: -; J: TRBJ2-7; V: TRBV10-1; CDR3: CASRVRVRSYEQYF; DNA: TGCGCCAGCAGGGTGAGGGTCAGATCCTACGAGCAGTACTTC
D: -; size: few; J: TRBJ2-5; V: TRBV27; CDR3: CASSATLFQETQYF; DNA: TGTGCCAGCAGTGCTACCCTTTTTCAAGAGACCCAGTACTTC
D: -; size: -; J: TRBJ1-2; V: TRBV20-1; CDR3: CSARDTVEQFYGYTF; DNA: TGCAGTGCTAGAGATACGGTTGAGCAGTTCTATGGCTACACCTTC
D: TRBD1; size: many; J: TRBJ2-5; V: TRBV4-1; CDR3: CASSQGQGAEETQYF; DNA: TGCGCCAGCAGCCAAGGACAGGGGGCGGAAGAGACCCAGTACTTC
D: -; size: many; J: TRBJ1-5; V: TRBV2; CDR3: CASSEWGGGNQPQHF; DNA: TGTGCCAGCAGTGAATGGGGCGGAGGGAATCAGCCCCAGCATTTT
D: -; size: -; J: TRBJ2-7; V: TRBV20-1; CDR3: CSARSVQGGYEQYF; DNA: TGCAGTGCTAGATCGGTACAGGGTGGTTACGAGCAGTACTTC
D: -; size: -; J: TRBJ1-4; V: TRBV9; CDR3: CASSGPSGEKLFF; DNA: TGTGCCAGCAGTGGTCCGTCGGGTGAAAAACTGTTTTTT
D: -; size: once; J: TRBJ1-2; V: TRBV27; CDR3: CASRTGGYTF; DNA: TGTGCCAGCAGAACAGGGGGCTACACCTTC
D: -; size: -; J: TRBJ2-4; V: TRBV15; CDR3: CATSGPSGVEIQYF; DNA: TGTGCCACCAGCGGTCCATCGGGGGTCGAGATTCAGTACTTC
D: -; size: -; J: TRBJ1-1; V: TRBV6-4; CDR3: CASSEAGNTEAFF; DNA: TGTGCCAGCAGTGAGGCGGGGAACACTGAAGCTTTCTTT